These T cell receptor beta chains were read from a single sample in a study of blood T cell repertoires in COVID-19. Sequencing used immunoSEQ multiplex PCR; TCRdb keeps in-frame clones, though not all of them. Counted here are under 200,000 clones, 88% occurring once; the ten biggest clones make up 2% to 2.5%. Sample: peripheral blood. All receptors come from a man in his forties or fifties who had recovered from COVID-19. CDR3s include the opening cysteine and the closing phenylalanine or tryptophan. The order of the fields is J gene, V gene, CDR3 protein.

j_gene: TRBJ2-2; v_gene: TRBV7-6; CDR3aa: CASSSDGGNTGELFF
j_gene: TRBJ2-7; v_gene: TRBV4-1; CDR3aa: CASSQRVDRDEQYF
j_gene: TRBJ2-1; v_gene: TRBV29-1; CDR3aa: CSVRQGGSHEQFF
j_gene: TRBJ2-2; v_gene: TRBV9; CDR3aa: CASSVAGGFTGELFF
j_gene: TRBJ1-6; v_gene: TRBV9; CDR3aa: CASSVRFGNSPLHF
j_gene: TRBJ2-5; v_gene: TRBV5-1; CDR3aa: CASSLGFSSGLQETQYF
j_gene: TRBJ1-4; v_gene: TRBV20-1; CDR3aa: CSASSSRNYEKLFF
j_gene: TRBJ2-1; v_gene: TRBV6-2/TRBV6-3; CDR3aa: CASSYAPGLAARSSYNEQFF
j_gene: TRBJ1-5; v_gene: TRBV6-2/TRBV6-3; CDR3aa: CASSAVGQANQPQHF
j_gene: TRBJ2-1; v_gene: TRBV5-4; CDR3aa: CASSETGLASRGSYNEQFF
j_gene: TRBJ2-7; v_gene: TRBV7-9; CDR3aa: CASSPGTGGYEQYF
j_gene: TRBJ2-2; v_gene: TRBV19; CDR3aa: CASRVGQNTGELFF
j_gene: TRBJ2-3; v_gene: TRBV7-9; CDR3aa: CASTLAGGRGEDTQYF
j_gene: TRBJ2-7; v_gene: TRBV6-5; CDR3aa: CASSNGQVNYEQYF
j_gene: TRBJ1-2; v_gene: TRBV29-1; CDR3aa: CSVEDRFRGARGLYGYTF
j_gene: TRBJ2-1; v_gene: TRBV30; CDR3aa: CAWSAARFNEQFF
j_gene: TRBJ2-1; v_gene: TRBV7-2; CDR3aa: CASSLPVLAGGAFDEQFF
j_gene: TRBJ2-2; v_gene: TRBV27; CDR3aa: CASSLNSNTGELFF
j_gene: TRBJ2-3; v_gene: TRBV7-9; CDR3aa: CASSLDSGRSPDTQYF
j_gene: TRBJ2-3; v_gene: TRBV7-2; CDR3aa: CASRAGSADTQYF
j_gene: TRBJ1-4; v_gene: TRBV18; CDR3aa: CASSPSSPAATNEKLFF
j_gene: TRBJ1-4; v_gene: TRBV19; CDR3aa: CASSIDRLAELFF
j_gene: TRBJ2-7; v_gene: TRBV5-4; CDR3aa: CASSSWGGQGASSYEQYF
j_gene: TRBJ2-3; v_gene: TRBV2; CDR3aa: CASSSGSGDTQYF
j_gene: TRBJ1-2; v_gene: TRBV5-6; CDR3aa: CASSFGGINYGYTF
j_gene: TRBJ2-1; v_gene: TRBV20-1; CDR3aa: CSAHYNEQFF
j_gene: TRBJ1-4; v_gene: TRBV19; CDR3aa: CASTSRSPDNEKLFF
j_gene: TRBJ2-4; v_gene: TRBV7-2; CDR3aa: CASSLQGGDIQYF
j_gene: TRBJ1-5; v_gene: TRBV7-2; CDR3aa: CASSHSRSNQPQHF
j_gene: TRBJ1-2; v_gene: TRBV2; CDR3aa: CASSGPRLEEGYTF
j_gene: TRBJ1-2; v_gene: TRBV6-5; CDR3aa: CASSSGGAEYGYTF
j_gene: TRBJ2-2; v_gene: TRBV28; CDR3aa: CASGSAQGSANTGELFF
j_gene: TRBJ1-3; v_gene: TRBV28; CDR3aa: CASSSLRASGNTIYF
j_gene: TRBJ2-3; v_gene: TRBV5-1; CDR3aa: CASSWDRGRDTQYF
j_gene: TRBJ2-1; v_gene: TRBV2; CDR3aa: CASQSQGADGNEQFF
j_gene: TRBJ1-1; v_gene: TRBV7-2; CDR3aa: CASRDPGQGTDRTEAFF
j_gene: TRBJ2-3; v_gene: TRBV7-9; CDR3aa: CASSLQIAGGEKDTQYF
j_gene: TRBJ1-2; v_gene: TRBV14; CDR3aa: CASRGSNYGYTF
j_gene: TRBJ2-1; v_gene: TRBV14; CDR3aa: CASSQVTSGNGGEQFF
j_gene: TRBJ1-4; v_gene: TRBV5-8; CDR3aa: CASRSTYGQSEKLFF
j_gene: TRBJ1-5; v_gene: TRBV24-1; CDR3aa: CATSPSTVDNQPQHF
j_gene: TRBJ1-5; v_gene: TRBV5-6; CDR3aa: CASSLWRRTQPQHF
j_gene: TRBJ2-3; v_gene: TRBV6-4; CDR3aa: CASSESGTRGTDTQYF
j_gene: TRBJ2-1; v_gene: TRBV6-2/TRBV6-3; CDR3aa: CASSDRDSSLVQFF
j_gene: TRBJ1-1; v_gene: TRBV18; CDR3aa: CASSIRGEAFF
j_gene: TRBJ1-2; v_gene: TRBV7-9; CDR3aa: CASSSGGPRGYTF
j_gene: TRBJ2-7; v_gene: TRBV6-6; CDR3aa: CASSHRQGPGWSYEQYF
j_gene: TRBJ1-6; v_gene: TRBV5-8; CDR3aa: CASSLPTPEGVSPLHF
j_gene: TRBJ1-1; v_gene: TRBV28; CDR3aa: CASSWDSVRTEAFF
j_gene: TRBJ2-7; v_gene: TRBV27; CDR3aa: CASSFWGDSYEQYF
j_gene: TRBJ2-5; v_gene: TRBV6-5; CDR3aa: CASSYSGRNKETQYF
j_gene: TRBJ1-6; v_gene: TRBV4-2; CDR3aa: CASSQETGSYNSPLHF
j_gene: TRBJ1-1; v_gene: TRBV6-5; CDR3aa: CAGGRTAAGGTEAFF
j_gene: TRBJ2-5; v_gene: TRBV6-1; CDR3aa: CASSERDSRETQYF
j_gene: TRBJ2-1; v_gene: TRBV18; CDR3aa: CASSPTSATYNEQFF
j_gene: TRBJ2-1; v_gene: TRBV5-4; CDR3aa: CASREGLAELNEQFF
j_gene: TRBJ2-2; v_gene: TRBV24-1; CDR3aa: CATSDLLARGSTGELFF
j_gene: TRBJ2-1; v_gene: TRBV6-5; CDR3aa: CASAGLAGYNEQFF
j_gene: TRBJ1-6; v_gene: TRBV6-1; CDR3aa: CASSEADRGRSPLHF